The 27 T cell receptor beta chains below all came from one sample that was sequenced in a study of Graves' ophthalmopathy and Graves' hyperthyroidism. Amplified TCR beta CDR3 regions were obtained using RNA transcripts as template. HTBI primers were employed in first-round RT-PCR, then a second-round multiplex PCR followed. TCRdb re-derived calls from the multiplex PCR reads in MiXCR, one entry per CDR3 protein. The table has some 360,000 distinct CDR3 sequences, about a sixth seen once. What was sequenced was peripheral blood. Receptors originate from an adult woman with stable Graves' hyperthyroidism.

This clonotype was counted many times. The chain uses TRBV24-1 and TRBJ2-4; D perhaps matches TRBD2 (6 bases). Germline assignment: CDR1 KGHDR and CDR2 SFDVKD. The ends were cut back, 3 bases at V and 6 bases at J, with 14 bases in the middle. The length of the CDR3 is 15 residues. The CDR3 reads CATSDPGLAGNIQYF. The CDR3 DNA reads TGTGCCACCAGTGATCCGGGACTGGCGGGAAACATTCAGTACTTC.

This clonotype was recorded many times. The chain is built from TRBV6-1 and TRBJ2-7, with D maybe TRBD1 (6 bases). This CDR3 contains 14 residues. V dropped 10 bases and J dropped 7 bases, with 23 bases sitting between them. Germline lookup yields CDR1 MNHNS and CDR2 SASEGT. CDR3 protein: CATRAAGEIKEQYF. The CDR3 DNA sequence: TGTGCCACCCGGGCGGCAGGGGAAATTAAAGAGCAGTACTTC.

This clonotype was seen ten or more times. The chain has TRBV19 and TRBJ1-2; D perhaps matches TRBD1 (5 bases). Trimming took 9 bases from V and 0 from J, leaving 11 bases between them. Germline CDR1 reads LNHDA; CDR2 reads SQIVND (reference sequence). The CDR3 runs 13 residues. The CDR3 bases are TGTGCCAGCTCGATAGGGGCTAACTATGGCTACACCTTC. The encoded protein is CASSIGANYGYTF.

The table lists this clonotype with a few counts. The gene calls are TRBV4-1 and TRBJ2-7; 10 nucleotides align to TRBD2. CDR3 size: 16 residues. The germline gives CDR1 MGHRA, CDR2 YSYEKL. J gave up 4 bases and V 0 bases, and 6 bases lay outside the gene matches. The CDR3 DNA reads as TGCGCCAGCAGCCAAGATGGAGCGGGAGGGCCATACGAGCAGTACTTC. Its protein is CASSQDGAGGPYEQYF.

This clonotype was observed many times. The V gene is TRBV28, the J gene TRBJ2-7; 8 nucleotides agree with TRBD1. V shed 7 bases, J shed 4 bases, and the junction held 6 bases outside the gene matches. The CDR3 runs 13 residues. Germline lookup yields CDR1 MDHEN and CDR2 SYDVKM. CDR3 residues: CASTGGAVYEQYF. The CDR3 coding sequence is TGTGCCAGCACAGGGGGCGCGGTGTACGAGCAGTACTTC.

As for this clonotype: A read error may account for a junction end that differs from germline. The V and J genes are TRBV10-3 and TRBJ2-7; D remains unclear. Germline lookup yields CDR1 ENHRY and CDR2 SYGVKD. This CDR3 contains 11 residues. The CDR3 region is CAISESYEQHF. Here the CDR3 DNA reads TGTGCCATCAGTGAGTCTTACGAGCAGCACTTC.

This clonotype was recorded at least ten times. The V call is TRBV4-2, the J call TRBJ2-5; D gene unclear. Trimming pared 4 bases from V and 2 bases from J, leaving 11 bases between. The CDR3 is made up of 14 amino acids. The germline CDR1 and CDR2 sequences are LGHNA and YNFKEQ. CDR3 DNA: TGTGCCAGCAGCCTTCCGGGTCATCAAGAGACCCAGTACTTC. Translating it yields CASSLPGHQETQYF.

The rearrangement uses TRBV14 and TRBJ2-2; perhaps TRBD1 as D (6 bases). Germline V gene sequence: CDR1 SGHDN, CDR2 FVKESK. Trimming shortened V by 4 bases and J by 1 base, and 13 bases separated the two germline ends. There are 16 residues in the CDR3. The CDR3 reads CASSPQGWENTGELFF. Written as DNA, the CDR3 is TGTGCCAGCAGCCCGCAGGGGTGGGAGAACACCGGGGAGCTGTTTTTT.

There are a few counts of this clonotype. A much larger clone lies one base from this, so it may be a read error. The CDR3 is CAISEEVPYGYTF. As DNA, the CDR3 is TGTGCCATCAGTGAAGAGGTACCCTATGGCTACACCTTC. This rearrangement joins TRBV2 to TRBJ1-2; no definite D call. The CDR3 loop spans 13 amino acids. In germline, CDR1 is SNHLY, CDR2 FYNNEI.

This clonotype was picked up many times. V and J are TRBV6-2 or TRBV6-3 and TRBJ1-1; TRBD1 agrees at 8 bases. Germline V gene lookup returns CDR1 MNHEY and CDR2 SVGEGT. The CDR3 totals 13 residues. V lost 6 bases and J lost 11; bases outside the gene matches: 11. The CDR3: CASRDRQGMMAFF. The CDR3 DNA is TGTGCCAGCAGGGATCGACAGGGGATGATGGCTTTCTTT.

This clonotype has ten or more counts. The chain combines TRBV12-3 or TRBV12-4 with TRBJ2-7; the D call may be TRBD1 or TRBD2 (5 bases each). The CDR3 extends over 14 amino acids. The germline V and J ends were trimmed by 5 bases and 2 bases, with 13 bases remaining between them. CDR3 residues: CASSPGPFPYEQYF. For the CDR3, the DNA is TGTGCCAGCAGTCCGGGGCCTTTCCCCTACGAGCAGTACTTC.

This clonotype was picked up many times. At one of its ends the junction is not consistent with the germline gene, which may arise from a read error. The chain is built from TRBV6-1 and TRBJ1-3; D is perhaps TRBD1 (5 bases). The CDR3 totals 12 residues. Per germline, CDR1 MNHNS and CDR2 SASEGT. CDR3 DNA: TGTGCGTCCCAGGGCTCTGGAAACGCCATATATTTT. Amino acids: CASQGSGNAIYF.

There are many counts of this clonotype. The CDR3 is CASSEDPSGGYTF. As DNA, the CDR3 is TGTGCCAGCAGTGAGGACCCGTCAGGTGGCTACACCTTC. This chain uses TRBV28 with TRBJ1-2; D unclear. From germline, CDR1 is MDHEN and CDR2 SYDVKM. The V gene lost 5 bases and the J gene lost 7 bases, with 14 bases spanning the gap. The CDR3 is 13 amino acids.

There are many counts of this clonotype. The chain combines TRBV28 with TRBJ1-2, with TRBD1 matching 9 bases. Germline assignment: CDR1 MDHEN and CDR2 SYDVKM. The CDR3 is 14 amino acids. V shed 6 bases and J 4 bases; nucleotides not matched to a gene: 6. CDR3 sequence (DNA): TGTGCCAGCAGCTCCGGACAGGGGCCCTATGGCTACACCTTC. The encoded protein is CASSSGQGPYGYTF.

The rearrangement uses TRBV6-1 and TRBJ1-6; 10 positions agree with TRBD1. V lost 6 bases to trimming and J lost 8 bases; unmatched junction nucleotides: 4. Germline loops: CDR1 MNHNS, CDR2 SASEGT. The CDR3 runs to 14 residues. DNA for the CDR3: TGTGCCAGCAGGGGGGGACAGGGGCATTCACCCCTCCACTTT. The encoded protein is CASRGGQGHSPLHF.

In its sample, this clonotype was seen a few times. The chain has TRBV6-5 and TRBJ1-2; D is undetermined. Trimming removed 2 bases at V and 0 bases at J, with 7 bases between. CDR1 MNHEY and CDR2 SVGAGI come from the germline V gene. There are 14 residues in the CDR3. The CDR3 protein is CASSYMGTNYGYTF. The CDR3 region has the DNA TGTGCCAGCAGTTACATGGGAACTAACTATGGCTACACCTTC.

The chain joins TRBV4-1 to TRBJ1-1; 7 positions match TRBD1. The CDR3 has 16 residues. The germline gives CDR1 MGHRA, CDR2 YSYEKL. After removal of 3 bases from V and 5 bases from J, the junction contained 12 bases not matched to a gene. CDR3 residues: CASSHPGQPLGTEAFF. CDR3 nucleotides: TGCGCCAGCAGCCACCCGGGACAGCCCCTGGGGACTGAAGCTTTCTTT.

This clonotype was picked up many times. The genes are TRBV6-1 and TRBJ1-1; D not resolved. V was cut by 4 bases and J by 1 base, with 13 bases left in between. Germline lookup yields CDR1 MNHNS and CDR2 SASEGT. The CDR3 is 15 residues long. CDR3: CASSGSLAGNTEAFF. The CDR3 DNA reads TGTGCCAGCAGTGGATCCCTAGCCGGGAACACTGAAGCTTTCTTT.

This clonotype was recorded at least ten times. The CDR3 reads CASSQLGRQPQHF. Written as DNA, the CDR3 is TGCGCCAGCAGCCAACTGGGAAGGCAGCCCCAGCATTTT. V usage is TRBV4-1 and J usage is TRBJ1-5; D is ambiguous. The CDR3 contains 13 residues. V was shortened by 2 bases and J by 7 bases, with 9 bases between the two germline ends. The germline gives CDR1 MGHRA, CDR2 YSYEKL.

This clonotype was seen many times. The chain couples TRBV29-1 to TRBJ1-1; D ambiguous. This CDR3 comprises 12 residues. The germline CDR1 and CDR2 sequences are SQVTM and ANQGSEA. Trimming shortened V by 3 bases and J by 1 base, and 6 bases separated the two germline ends. CDR3 residues: CSVEGRNTEAFF. Here the CDR3 DNA reads TGCAGCGTTGAGGGGAGGAACACTGAAGCTTTCTTT.

The V gene is TRBV18, the J gene TRBJ2-2, with no clear D. Trimming shortened V by 5 bases and J by 9 bases, and 7 bases separated the two germline ends. The CDR3 contains 11 residues. Germline assignment: CDR1 KGHSH and CDR2 LQKENI. CDR3 nucleotide sequence: TGTGCCAGCTCAACGTTGAGGGAGCTGTTTTTT. It is translated as CASSTLRELFF.

This sequence joins TRBV3-1 and TRBJ2-7; TRBD2 is a possible D gene (5 bases). Germline assignment: CDR1 LGHDT and CDR2 YNNKEL (reference sequence). Trimming cost V 7 bases and J 7 bases, with 14 bases left between them. This CDR3 is 12 amino acids long. The CDR3 sequence: CASTANRGEQYF. The CDR3 coding sequence is TGTGCCAGCACCGCTAACCGGGGTGAGCAGTACTTC.

This clonotype was seen at least ten times. The rearrangement joins TRBV12-3 or TRBV12-4 to TRBJ2-2, with a weak D call TRBD2 (6 bases). Trimming left V 11 bases short and J 1 base short, with 14 bases between. This CDR3 region has 14 residues. The CDR3 here is CADPGGRNTGELFF. The CDR3 nucleotides read TGTGCCGATCCTGGGGGGAGGAACACCGGGGAGCTGTTTTTT.

A remark on this clonotype: Compared with germline, one end of the junction differs, possibly owing to a read error. This rearrangement joins TRBV7-6 to TRBJ2-6; the match to TRBD1 covers 11 bases. This CDR3 contains 16 residues. In germline, CDR1 is SGHVS, CDR2 FNYEAQ. The DNA for the CDR3 is TGTGCCAGCAGCTTTTCGGCGGGGACAGGGGGCAACGTCCTGACTTTC. It encodes CASSFSAGTGGNVLTF.

This clonotype was recorded at least ten times. The chain carries TRBV28 and TRBJ2-7; tentative D call: TRBD1 (6 bases). Between the trimmed V and J ends, which lost 11 bases and 2 bases, there was a span of 25 bases. This CDR3 region has 16 residues. Per the germline V gene, CDR1 is MDHEN and CDR2 is SYDVKM. The CDR3 sequence: CACTQTNRNRAYEQYF. CDR3 sequence (DNA): TGTGCCTGCACCCAAACCAACAGAAACAGGGCCTACGAGCAGTACTTC.

V usage is TRBV6-1 and J usage is TRBJ1-3; D gene ambiguous. V was trimmed by 2 bases and J by 0 bases, leaving 11 bases between them. CDR3 length equals 16 residues. The germline gives CDR1 MNHNS, CDR2 SASEGT. Written as DNA, the CDR3 is TGTGCCAGCAGTGAATGGCAGGCCCACTCTGGAAACACCATATATTTT. It translates to CASSEWQAHSGNTIYF.

The CDR3 region has the DNA TGTGCCAGCAGAAACGGATGGGGACTCCTCGGGGAGCTGTTTTTT. Translated: CASRNGWGLLGELFF. The chain links TRBV6-2 or TRBV6-3 to TRBJ2-2; possibly TRBD2 for D (6 bases). Looked up from germline, CDR1 is MNHEY and CDR2 is SVGEGT. The CDR3 spans 15 residues. Trimming left V 6 bases short and J 7 bases short, with 18 bases between.